This entry lists 16 T cell receptor beta chains sequenced from one sample in a study of post-analysis software for immune sequencing data. The antigens these receptors bind are not known. Study-wide results and limits: Compared with controls, patients had more of about five TRBV segments, including TRBV5-6, TRBV5-1 and TRBV20-1.

Researchers reported that TCR beta cDNA libraries carried unique molecular identifiers. TCRdb called the PCR reads again in MiXCR, with one record for every CDR3 protein. This sample carries some 690,000 distinct CDR3 sequences, 55% to 70% of them seen once, and the ten largest clones take around 11%. What was sequenced was blood. The receptors were sampled from a girl aged 2-10 years with multiple sclerosis.

This clonotype was found a few times. V usage is TRBV5-5 and J usage is TRBJ1-2; D ambiguous. Trimming stripped 0 bases from V and 4 bases from J, with 7 bases between. This CDR3 is built from 13 residues. CDR1 is SGHKS and CDR2 is YYEKEE in the germline V gene (reference sequence). The CDR3 DNA is TGTGCCAGCAGCTTGGCCGACGGCTATGGCTACACCTTC. Protein: CASSLADGYGYTF.

The gene calls are TRBV6-1 and TRBJ1-2; 12 bases fit TRBD1. Germline CDR1 reads MNHNS; CDR2 reads SASEGT. Trimming cost V 6 bases and J 2 bases; bases outside gene matches: 16. This CDR3 contains 19 residues. The CDR3: CASRFPLKGQGASNYGYTF. The CDR3 DNA sequence: TGTGCCAGCAGATTCCCACTTAAGGGACAGGGGGCGTCAAACTATGGCTACACCTTC.

This clonotype has only a few counts. The rearrangement uses TRBV5-1 and TRBJ2-7, with TRBD2 as a possible D gene (6 bases). The CDR3 length is 13 residues. V gave up 6 bases and J gave up 2 bases, with 12 bases separating them. The germline CDR1 and CDR2 sequences are SGHRS and YFSETQ. In DNA form, the CDR3 reads TGCGCCAGCAAGGAGGGTCAAGCCTACGAGCAGTACTTC. Translated, it gives CASKEGQAYEQYF.

The chain is built from TRBV12-3 or TRBV12-4 and TRBJ2-7; TRBD2 might be the D (5 bases). V gave up 5 bases and J gave up 3 bases, with 11 bases separating them. This CDR3 contains 13 residues. The DNA of the CDR3 is TGTGCCAGCAGTCTCCGCCGGGGCTACGAGCAGTACTTC. Protein: CASSLRRGYEQYF.

This clonotype was observed a few times. The chain carries TRBV5-5 and TRBJ2-4; 9 bases agree with TRBD1. The CDR3 has 14 residues. The germline V gene has CDR1 SGHKS and CDR2 YYEKEE (reference sequence). J was trimmed by 8 bases and V by 4 bases; bases with no gene match: 7. The CDR3 nucleotides read TGTGCCAGCAGCCGGGACAGGGTACTTGACATTCAGTACTTC. This translates into CASSRDRVLDIQYF.

The V gene is TRBV10-1, the J gene TRBJ2-1; D ambiguous. This CDR3 region has 13 residues. Trimming stripped 4 bases from V and 7 bases from J, with 11 bases between. The germline gives CDR1 WNHNN, CDR2 SYGVQD (reference sequence). CDR3 region: CASSASLTNEQFF. The CDR3 coding sequence is TGCGCCAGCAGTGCCTCTTTGACGAATGAGCAGTTCTTC.

This clonotype occurred a few times. The chain uses TRBV28 and TRBJ2-3; the D gene is possibly TRBD2 (6 bases). The CDR3 extends over 14 amino acids. Trimming left V 5 bases short and J 4 bases short, with 13 bases between. Germline lookup yields CDR1 MDHEN and CDR2 SYDVKM. The CDR3 is CASSRGRGSDTQYF. CDR3 nucleotides: TGTGCCAGCAGTAGAGGACGGGGGTCAGATACGCAGTATTTT.

This clonotype has a handful of counts. The chain links TRBV11-2 to TRBJ2-5, with 12 bases aligning to TRBD1. Trimming at V came to 4 bases and at J to 13 bases, leaving 4 bases not matched to a gene. Germline CDR1 reads SGHAT; CDR2 reads FQNNGV. The length of the CDR3 is 12 residues. CDR3 nucleotide sequence: TGTGCCAGCAGCTCGGGACAGGGGGCGGGGTACTTC. It is translated as CASSSGQGAGYF.

V usage is TRBV15 and J usage is TRBJ2-3; a weak D match, TRBD1 (5 bases). CDR3 length equals 14 residues. The V gene's germline CDR1 is LNHNV and CDR2 YYDKDF (reference sequence). The ends were cut back, 7 bases at V and 4 bases at J, with 15 bases in the middle. CDR3 sequence: CATKKPRQPDTQYF. The CDR3 nucleotides read TGTGCCACCAAGAAACCCCGACAGCCAGATACGCAGTATTTT.

V and J are TRBV7-2 and TRBJ2-1; possibly TRBD1 or TRBD2 for D (5 bases each). CDR3 length: 16 residues. V was clipped by 4 bases and J by 4 bases, with 17 bases between them. From germline, CDR1 is SGHTA and CDR2 FQGNSA. The CDR3 DNA reads TGTGCCAGCAGCTCGATATCCGGGACGGCTTACAATGAGCAGTTCTTC. It encodes CASSSISGTAYNEQFF.

This sequence joins TRBV3-1 and TRBJ2-7; tentative D call: TRBD2 (6 bases). The germline V gene encodes CDR1 LGHDT and CDR2 YNNKEL (reference sequence). With 2 bases removed from V and 2 bases from J, the gap between germline ends came to 13 bases. This CDR3 comprises 15 residues. CDR3 residues: CASSQRGTETYEQYF. The CDR3 coding sequence is TGTGCCAGCAGCCAACGGGGGACGGAAACCTACGAGCAGTACTTC.

This sequence joins TRBV3-1 and TRBJ1-1; unclear D gene. From germline, CDR1 is LGHDT and CDR2 YNNKEL (reference sequence). The CDR3 runs to 15 residues. Trimming removed 4 bases at V and 0 bases at J, with 12 bases between. CDR3 sequence: CASSPTPTVNTEAFF. Written as DNA, the CDR3 is TGTGCCAGCAGCCCCACACCGACTGTGAACACTGAAGCTTTCTTT. Based on the CDR3 plus reference TRBV3-1 and TRBJ1-1, the full variable domain is DTAVSQTPKYLVTQMGNDKSIKCEQNLGHDTMYWYKQDSKKFLKIMFSYNNKELIINETVPNRFSPKSPDKAHLNLHINSLELGDSAVYFCASSPTPTVNTEAFFGQGTRLTVV.

The chain is built from TRBV29-1 and TRBJ2-5; tentative D call: TRBD2 (6 bases). The CDR3 spans 13 residues. The germline V gene has CDR1 SQVTM and CDR2 ANQGSEA. V was pared by 4 bases and J by 0 bases, with 9 bases between. In nucleotides, the CDR3 is TGCAGCGTTGTTGGAGGGAACCAAGAGACCCAGTACTTC. Its protein is CSVVGGNQETQYF.

The chain uses TRBV3-1 and TRBJ2-5; 13 positions match TRBD2. The length of the CDR3 is 18 residues. Trimming took 1 base from V and 1 from J; bases not matched to a gene: 6. The germline V gene has CDR1 LGHDT and CDR2 YNNKEL (reference sequence). The CDR3 region is CASSQVLAGGGTQETQYF. The CDR3 coding sequence is TGTGCCAGCAGCCAAGTACTAGCGGGGGGGGGAACCCAAGAGACCCAGTACTTC.

The chain couples TRBV28 to TRBJ2-1; 8 bases align to TRBD1. The CDR3 contains 14 residues. Germline CDR1 and CDR2: MDHEN and SYDVKM. Germline trimming cut 6 bases from V and 5 bases from J; bases unmatched to any gene: 6. CDR3 in amino acids: CASRPGQANNEQFF. The CDR3 DNA follows: TGTGCCAGCAGACCGGGACAGGCGAACAATGAGCAGTTCTTC.

This rearrangement joins TRBV12-3 or TRBV12-4 to TRBJ2-6; no definite D call. The CDR3 is made up of 16 amino acids. V was trimmed by 6 bases and J by 0 bases, leaving 12 bases between them. CDR3 DNA: TGTGCCAGCAGCCCTGACGGAGTCTCTGGGGCCAACGTCCTGACTTTC. Translated: CASSPDGVSGANVLTF.